Sequencing of this T cell receptor (beta chain) was carried out in a study of blood T cells in healthy people across ages (dated by TCRdb to between 2015 and 2016). Regarding the study in general: In model experiments, template switching captured roughly one uniquely barcoded TCR beta cDNA molecule for every two T cells. Age-related changes in TCR beta repertoire diversity were measured in the study by deep sequencing normalized with unique cDNA molecular identifiers. To avoid experimental bias, donors of different ages were randomly spread across the sequencing lanes. Donors were grouped into four age groups: young (average 16 years), middle-aged (39), aged (about 60) and long-lived (82). For two donors (one aged 18 to 30 and one aged 80 or older), the study analyzed two additional independent replicas of 1 million unique cDNA reads from the same blood draw.

V is shortened by 6 bases, J by 1 base, and the region joining them spans 9 bases. The germline V gene (reference sequence) specifies SEHNR as CDR1 and FQNEAQ as CDR2. The CDR3 contains 13 residues, cysteine and phenylalanine counted. The retained sequence is limited to the CDR3, 39 bases, with the frame set at the first base. Library preparation used 5' RACE. The sequencer was an Illumina HiSeq 2500. A second PCR of roughly 7 to 12 cycles was performed with a sample-barcoded 5' primer and a J-beta primer mix. A unique molecular identifier was introduced onto each TCR beta cDNA molecule by a template-switch 5' adaptor carrying 12 random nucleotides. Each sample yielded at least 2.5 million CDR3-containing paired-end reads. The Mint cDNA synthesis kit, primed by a TRBC-specific oligonucleotide, was used to synthesize first-strand cDNA from all RNA. After uracil-DNA glycosylase treatment, a first 18-cycle PCR used universal primers M1SS and BC2_uni_R on all cDNA. Per the source publication's procedure: For normalization, 1 million high-quality reads were randomly selected from each sample, with every read carrying a distinct molecular identifier. Reads with shared molecular identifiers were discarded instead of being binned into consensus sequences. MiTCR, with a Q25 quality threshold and the strictest error-elimination algorithm, was used for CDR3 identification, clonotype clustering and error correction. A nonparametric unseen species model using Euler transformation provided a lower-bound estimate of total TCR beta diversity. TCRdb applied fastp at Q25 and MiXCR to the public reads, then kept only in-frame beta chains. Records with the same CDR3 protein are collapsed into one entry carrying the most frequent genes and DNA. The V and J calls here are based on TCRdb, not the publication. This sample lists around 900,000 distinct CDR3 sequences; around 54% were detected once. Over 20% of the sample is held by the ten biggest clonotypes.

On this clonotype itself: Its antigen specificity is not known. Per-nucleotide qualities are absent, and no much larger clonotype sits a single base away.

The approximately 40 donors, aged about 6 to 100 years, were systemically healthy Caucasian individuals from Russia. Each donor gave ten milliliters of peripheral blood, collected into EDTA-treated Vacutainer tubes. Ficoll-Paque density-gradient centrifugation was used to isolate PBMCs, with at least 6.5 million obtained per sample. Trizol reagent was used to extract total RNA from PBMCs, with at least 5.5 micrograms per sample. For every donor, an aliquot of PBMCs went through flow cytometry to measure the percentages of naive CD45RAhigh/CD27high T cells. What the research found in general, with its limitations: Estimates of total diversity from one million sequenced T cells were regarded as lower bounds and underestimates. Because the CMV infection status of the donors was unknown, age-related changes in expanded clonotypes may potentially have been confounded. Since profiling was done on bulk unsorted PBMCs, naive and antigen-experienced compartments could not be conclusively compared. A strong correlation was found between observed TCR beta diversity and the percentage of naive T cells measured by flow cytometry. As age increased, observed TCR beta diversity per million T cells dropped in a roughly linear way, and a significant reduction was already evident by age about 36. Compared with the aged group, the long-lived group had more naive CD4+ T cells, fewer expanded clones and increased TCR diversity, suggesting age selection.

The rearrangement combines TRBV7-9 with TRBJ2-5, with an unclear D gene assignment. The sequenced material came from blood. The clonotype originates from a woman in her sixties in good health. The sequenced DNA: TGTGCCAGCAGTATAATCCTCCAAGAGACCCAGTACTTC. Its coded protein is CASSIILQETQYF.